The entry that follows covers one TCR beta chain sequence. Antigen: not known. The record originates from a study of T cell repertoires in cytomegalovirus infection. Background on the study: Carrying CMV and the relevant HLA type showed in public TCR beta signatures. Notes on the study in general: In two of eight donors, the top clonotype was HLA-C-restricted CMV-specific. Public TCR beta family frequency separated CMV-and-HLA carriers, including in an independent cohort.

TCRdb processed the reads anew with MiXCR; each CDR3 protein has one entry. Here the sample spans nearly 450,000 distinct CDR3 sequences, 31% being singletons. In germline, CDR1 is SGHAT, CDR2 FQNNGV. The CDR3 sequence is 15 residues long. V was clipped by 5 bases and J by 8 bases, with 21 bases between them. The sample comprised PBMCs. This chain uses TRBV11-2 with TRBJ1-1; D gene unclear. The sequence was collected from a human donor in good health (CMV status not recorded). Some clones in this sample may be carry-over from other donors' samples. The CDR3, as DNA: TGTGCCAGCAGCCCGATGCAAGGGTCTCAGGCCGAAGCTTTCTTT. This sequence encodes CASSPMQGSQAEAFF.